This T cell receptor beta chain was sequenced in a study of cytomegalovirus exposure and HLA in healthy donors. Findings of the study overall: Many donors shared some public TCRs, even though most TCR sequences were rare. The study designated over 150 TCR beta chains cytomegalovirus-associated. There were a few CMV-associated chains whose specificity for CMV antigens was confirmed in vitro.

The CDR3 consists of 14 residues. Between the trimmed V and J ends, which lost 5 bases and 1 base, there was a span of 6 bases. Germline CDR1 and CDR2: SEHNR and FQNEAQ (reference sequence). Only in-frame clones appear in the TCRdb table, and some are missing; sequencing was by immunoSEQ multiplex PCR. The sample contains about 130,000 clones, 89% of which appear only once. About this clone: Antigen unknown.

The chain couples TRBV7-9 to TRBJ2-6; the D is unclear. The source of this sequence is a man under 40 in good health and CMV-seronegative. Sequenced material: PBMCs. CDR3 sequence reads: CASSPTSGANVLTF. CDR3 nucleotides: TGTGCCAGCAGCCCAACATCTGGGGCCAACGTCCTGACTTTC.